The 19 T cell receptor beta chains in this list originate from one sample, sequenced in a study of cytomegalovirus exposure and HLA in healthy donors. Both 60 Vbeta primers and 13 Jbeta primers went into the PCR. The table came from immunoSEQ multiplex PCR; TCRdb's copy has only in-frame clones and leaves some out. The sample includes 110,000 to 150,000 clones, approximately 80% of them seen just once. Sequenced sample: PBMCs. Every receptor here comes from a male donor in good health and CMV-seronegative.

Notes on this clone: Other DNA sequences in the same sample also yield this CDR3. The chain has TRBV7-3 and TRBJ1-1, with a weak D call TRBD1 (6 bases). The germline V gene has CDR1 SGHTA and CDR2 FQGTGA. The CDR3 runs to 15 residues. Deletions cut 5 bases from V and 1 base from J, with 14 bases between. Here the CDR3 DNA reads TGTGCCAGCAGCCTGACAGGAGGTCCGAACACTGAAGCTTTCTTT. It yields the protein CASSLTGGPNTEAFF.

The J gene is TRBJ1-5, the V gene TRBV7-2; possible D gene TRBD1, 5 bases. CDR3 length: 13 amino acids. Germline V CDR1 and CDR2: SGHTA, FQGNSA. Trimming cost V 3 bases and J 6 bases, with 9 bases left between them. The CDR3 coding sequence is TGTGCCAGCAGCTTTGGGGCGTTTCAGCCCCAGCATTTT. Amino acids: CASSFGAFQPQHF.

This rearrangement joins TRBV7-8 to TRBJ2-1, with 7 bases fitting TRBD2. Per germline, CDR1 SGHVS and CDR2 FQNEAQ. With 3 bases clipped from V and 9 bases from J, the junction kept 5 bases outside the gene matches. There are 13 residues in the CDR3. This CDR3 reads CASSFGVAGEQFF. CDR3 DNA sequence: TGTGCCAGCAGCTTCGGAGTAGCGGGTGAGCAGTTCTTC.

The CDR3 bases are TGTGCCAGCAGCCAAGGGGCGGGACTCTACGAGCAGTACTTC. Residues: CASSQGAGLYEQYF. This rearrangement joins TRBV14 to TRBJ2-7; weak D call: TRBD2 (6 bases). Germline V gene data show CDR1 as SGHDN and CDR2 as FVKESK. The CDR3 consists of 14 residues. Between the trimmed V and J ends, which lost 1 base and 3 bases, there was a span of 10 bases.

CDR3 protein: CASSPYGGGGAEGEQFF. In nucleotides, the CDR3 is TGTGCCAGCAGCCCCTACGGGGGCGGGGGAGCCGAGGGAGAGCAGTTCTTC. The V call is TRBV7-3, the J call TRBJ2-1, with D possibly being TRBD2 (7 bases). Germline CDR1 and CDR2: SGHTA and FQGTGA. The CDR3 spans 17 residues. V was clipped by 5 bases and J by 10 bases, with 27 bases between them. Drawing the rest from reference TRBV7-3 and TRBJ2-1, the complete variable domain is GAGVSQTPSNKVTEKGKYVELRCDPISGHTALYWYRQSLGQGPEFLIYFQGTGAADDSGLPNDRFFAVRPEGSVSTLKIQRTERGDSAVYLCASSPYGGGGAEGEQFFGPGTRLTVL.

This chain connects TRBV5-6 to TRBJ2-1; perhaps TRBD2 as D (7 bases). This CDR3 region has 11 residues. V lost 1 base to trimming and J lost 14 bases, with 10 bases between them. Germline V lookup: CDR1 SGHDT, CDR2 YYEEEE. The CDR3 reads CASSLRGGEFF. The CDR3 nucleotides read TGTGCCAGCAGCTTGAGGGGGGGCGAGTTCTTC.

V gene TRBV7-9 combines with J gene TRBJ1-2; TRBD1 is a possible D gene (5 bases). The V end was cut by 1 base, the J end by 6 bases, with 15 bases between. Germline loops: CDR1 SEHNR, CDR2 FQNEAQ (reference sequence). The CDR3 is 15 residues long. The CDR3 loop is CASSLGPGLVDGYTF. For the CDR3, the DNA is TGTGCCAGCAGCTTAGGTCCAGGGTTAGTCGATGGCTACACCTTC.

The chain combines TRBV7-8 with TRBJ2-5, with D possibly matching TRBD2 (5 bases). The germline CDR1 and CDR2 sequences are SGHVS and FQNEAQ. The CDR3 loop spans 16 amino acids. Trimming stripped 5 bases from V and 5 bases from J, with 21 bases between. CDR3 DNA sequence: TGTGCCAGCAGCCCCGGTCGTGGGGAGATTCAGGAGACCCAGTACTTC. Translated, it gives CASSPGRGEIQETQYF. Filled out from reference TRBV7-8 and TRBJ2-5, the complete variable domain reads GAGVSQSPRYKVAKRGQDVALRCDPISGHVSLFWYQQALGQGPEFLTYFQNEAQLDKSGLPSDRFFAERPEGSVSTLKIQRTQQEDSAVYLCASSPGRGEIQETQYFGPGTRLLVL.

The chain uses TRBV6-4 and TRBJ1-3; 8 nucleotides match TRBD1. Germline CDR1 is MRHNA and CDR2 is SNTAGT. This CDR3 has 14 residues. With 8 bases clipped from V and 5 bases from J, the junction kept 8 bases outside the gene matches. The CDR3 reads CASSGQVIRNTIYF. DNA for the CDR3: TGTGCCAGCTCGGGACAGGTAATACGAAACACCATATATTTT.

This clone was picked up a small number of times. The rearrangement joins TRBV7-3 to TRBJ2-2; a possible D gene is TRBD1 (6 bases). Germline assignment: CDR1 SGHTA and CDR2 FQGTGA. The CDR3 has 20 residues. The V end lost 1 base, the J end lost 1 base, and 22 bases lay between the germline ends. The CDR3 DNA follows: TGTGCCAGCAGCTTAAAACCCTCGCAGGGGAGCGGTTTGAACACCGGGGAGCTGTTTTTT. Translating it yields CASSLKPSQGSGLNTGELFF.

This chain links TRBV5-1 with TRBJ2-7; D remains ambiguous. Looked up from germline, CDR1 is SGHRS and CDR2 is YFSETQ. Trimming removed 1 base at V and 7 bases at J, with 6 bases between. CDR3 size: 11 residues. CDR3 nucleotide sequence: TGCGCCAGCAGCTTGAAACAGGAGCAGTACTTC. Encoded protein: CASSLKQEQYF.

The chain has TRBV18 and TRBJ2-1, with D perhaps matching TRBD1 (5 bases). The CDR3 sequence is 12 residues long. V was trimmed by 4 bases and J by 5 bases, leaving 6 bases between them. Germline lookup yields CDR1 KGHSH and CDR2 LQKENI. CDR3 in amino acids: CASSLQDNEQFF. The CDR3 DNA sequence: TGTGCCAGCTCACTACAGGACAATGAGCAGTTCTTC.

The rearrangement links TRBV6-1 to TRBJ2-7, with TRBD1 matching 9 bases. Germline loops: CDR1 MNHNS, CDR2 SASEGT. Trimming removed 2 bases from V and 5 bases from J; junction bases left unmatched: 7. CDR3 length equals 15 residues. The CDR3 DNA is TGTGCCAGCAGTGAAACAGGGGGCGGTAGTCACGAGCAGTACTTC. Translating gives CASSETGGGSHEQYF.

The rearrangement links TRBV6-8 to TRBJ2-7; no clear D. The V gene's germline CDR1 is MNHGY and CDR2 SAAAGT. The CDR3 is 10 residues long. V was clipped by 5 bases and J by 6 bases, with 5 bases between them. The CDR3: CASSRGEQYF. Here the CDR3 DNA reads TGTGCCAGCAGTCGAGGCGAGCAGTACTTC.

The chain has TRBV27 and TRBJ1-2; weak D call: TRBD1 (6 bases). Germline-derived CDR1 and CDR2 are MNHEY and SMNVEV (reference sequence). The CDR3 has 18 amino acids. The V end lost 7 bases, the J end lost 1 base, and 25 bases lay between the germline ends. The CDR3 sequence is CASKSTGLEGGGNYGYTF. CDR3 DNA sequence: TGTGCCAGCAAATCTACAGGGCTGGAGGGCGGGGGTAACTATGGCTACACCTTC.

V is TRBV7-2 and J is TRBJ1-5; D remains unclear. Trimming removed 3 bases from V and 1 base from J, with 10 bases in between. Germline V gene sequence: CDR1 SGHTA, CDR2 FQGNSA. The CDR3 has 15 residues. CDR3 residues: CASSFPGGSNQPQHF. DNA of the CDR3: TGTGCCAGCAGCTTTCCGGGTGGAAGCAATCAGCCCCAGCATTTT.

In nucleotides, the CDR3 is TGCAGCGTTGAGAGGAGGCGTCTCACCAAAAACATTCAGTACTTC. This codes for CSVERRRLTKNIQYF. The rearrangement links TRBV29-1 to TRBJ2-4; D perhaps matches TRBD2 (5 bases). The CDR3 runs 15 residues. V shed 3 bases and J shed 2 bases, with 14 bases lying between them. Germline CDR1 is SQVTM and CDR2 is ANQGSEA.

The rearrangement joins TRBV25-1 to TRBJ2-2; TRBD2 aligns across 8 bases. V shed 1 base and J 5 bases; nucleotides not matched to a gene: 3. CDR1 is MGHDK, CDR2 SYGVNS, per germline. This CDR3 spans 15 amino acids. The chain's CDR3 is CASSESSGWTGELFF. The DNA of the CDR3 is TGTGCCAGCAGTGAATCTAGCGGGTGGACCGGGGAGCTGTTTTTT.

This chain connects TRBV7-8 to TRBJ2-7, with D uncertain. Per germline, CDR1 SGHVS and CDR2 FQNEAQ. The CDR3 is 14 residues long. The V end lost 1 base, the J end lost 3 bases, and 10 bases lay between the germline ends. In DNA, the CDR3 is TGTGCCAGCAGCTTAGTGGCAGGATACTACGAGCAGTACTTC. Translation gives CASSLVAGYYEQYF. Based on the CDR3 plus reference TRBV7-8 and TRBJ2-7, the full variable domain is GAGVSQSPRYKVAKRGQDVALRCDPISGHVSLFWYQQALGQGPEFLTYFQNEAQLDKSGLPSDRFFAERPEGSVSTLKIQRTQQEDSAVYLCASSLVAGYYEQYFGPGTRLTVT.